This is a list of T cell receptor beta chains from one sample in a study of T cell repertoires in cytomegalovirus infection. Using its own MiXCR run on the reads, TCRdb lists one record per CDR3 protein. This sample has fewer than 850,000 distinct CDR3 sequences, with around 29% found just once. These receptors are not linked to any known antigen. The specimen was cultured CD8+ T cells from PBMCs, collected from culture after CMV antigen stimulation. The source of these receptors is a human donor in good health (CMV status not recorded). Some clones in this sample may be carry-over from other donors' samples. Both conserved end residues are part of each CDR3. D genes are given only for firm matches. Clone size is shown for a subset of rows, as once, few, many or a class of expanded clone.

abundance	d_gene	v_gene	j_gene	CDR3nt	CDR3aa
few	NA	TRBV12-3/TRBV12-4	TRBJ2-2	TGTGCCAGCAGTTTAGCCGGACTACCCCGCACCGGGGAGCTGTTTTTT	CASSLAGLPRTGELFF
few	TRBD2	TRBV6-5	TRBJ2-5	TGTGCCAGCAGTTACGGTGCTAGCGGGGGCACCCAGTACTTC	CASSYGASGGTQYF
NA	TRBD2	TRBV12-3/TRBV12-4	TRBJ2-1	TGTGCCAGCAGCCCACCTAGCGGGGGGGCTGAGCAGTTCTTC	CASSPPSGGAEQFF
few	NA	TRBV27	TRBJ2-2	TGTGCCAGCAGTTGGCGGAGGGGAACCGGGGAGCTGTTTTTT	CASSWRRGTGELFF
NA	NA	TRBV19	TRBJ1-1	TGTGCCAGTAGTAACCGGGCCGGCACTGAAGCTTTCTTT	CASSNRAGTEAFF
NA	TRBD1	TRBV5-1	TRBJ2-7	TGCGCCAGCAGTGACCCGGGACAGGGTAACGAGCAGTACTTC	CASSDPGQGNEQYF
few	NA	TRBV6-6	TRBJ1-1	TGTGCTAGCAGTTACTCGTGGGGGGGCGGGATGAACACTGAAGCTTTCTTT	CASSYSWGGGMNTEAFF
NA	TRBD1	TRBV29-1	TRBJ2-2	TGCAGCGTTGAAGATCTCGGACAGGGGGACACCGGGGAGCTGTTTTTT	CSVEDLGQGDTGELFF
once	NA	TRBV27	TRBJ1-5	TGTGCCAGCAGTTTACTGGGGGCCCATCAGCCCCAGCATTTT	CASSLLGAHQPQHF
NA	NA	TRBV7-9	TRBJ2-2	TGTGCCAGCAGCCACGGGACGGAGTTGAACACCGGGGAGCTGTTTTTT	CASSHGTELNTGELFF
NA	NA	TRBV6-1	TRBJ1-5	TGTGCCAGCCTGATTTGGAACAATAGCAATCATCCCCAGCATTTT	CASLIWNNSNHPQHF
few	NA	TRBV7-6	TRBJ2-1	TGTGCTAGCAGCTTATATCCTCCTTCGGGACCGATTTACAATGAGCAGTTCTTC	CASSLYPPSGPIYNEQFF
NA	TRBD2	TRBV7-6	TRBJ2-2	TGTGCCAGCAGCTCGACTAGCCGGACCGGGGAGCTGTTTTTT	CASSSTSRTGELFF
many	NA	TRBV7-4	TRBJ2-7	TGTGCCAGCAGCTTTATTGTCGGGGTATACGAGCAGTACTTC	CASSFIVGVYEQYF
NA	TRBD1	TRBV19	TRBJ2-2	TGTGCCAGTACCGACTCCGGGACAGAGAATCCGAACACCGGGGAGCTGTTTTTT	CASTDSGTENPNTGELFF
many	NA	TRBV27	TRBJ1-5	TGTGCCAGCAGTTTATTCAGCAATCAGCCCCAGCATTTT	CASSLFSNQPQHF
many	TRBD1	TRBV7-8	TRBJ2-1	TGTGCCAGCAGCTTACGGTCGACAGGGCTGTACAATGAGCAGTTCTTC	CASSLRSTGLYNEQFF
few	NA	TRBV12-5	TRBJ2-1	TGTGCTAGTGGTTTGGCCCGGGACGTCGGGCACAGTGAGCAGTTCTTC	CASGLARDVGHSEQFF
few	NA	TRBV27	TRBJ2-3	TGTGCCAGCAGTTTAAGGCGGGGGCAGGCAGATACGCAGTATTTT	CASSLRRGQADTQYF
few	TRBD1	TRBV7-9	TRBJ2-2	TGTGCCAGCAGCGCGGGACAGGGTGTTGTCGTGAACACCGGGGAGCTGTTTTTT	CASSAGQGVVVNTGELFF
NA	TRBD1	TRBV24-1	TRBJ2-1	TGTGCCACCAGTGATTTGCAGGGGGCCCCCTACAATGAGCAGTTCTTC	CATSDLQGAPYNEQFF
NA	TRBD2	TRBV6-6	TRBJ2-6	TGTGCCAGCAGTCCCCGGGAGGGTGGGGCCAACGTCCTGACTTTC	CASSPREGGANVLTF
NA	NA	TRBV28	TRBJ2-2	TGTGCCAGCAGTTTATGGGACAGAAACACCGGGGAGCTGTTTTTT	CASSLWDRNTGELFF